This T cell receptor (beta chain) emerged from a study of Ad26.COV2.S vaccination and SARS-CoV-2 variants. For the study at large: It was the COV1001 Ad26.COV2.S trial arm that included the donor. Ad26.COV2.S given intramuscularly, once or twice 56 days apart. Study-wide results and caveats: Participants given vaccine showed non-spike TCR breadth similar to that of placebo recipients. Analyses of TCR breadth and depth may have underestimated total T cell responses.

This clone was observed a few times. Its matching antigen is unknown. The treatment denotes: 15 to 20 received Ad26.COV2.S at low or high dose, single or two shots; several received placebo; per-sample allocation not given. Specimen acquisition occurred on day 63 following the initial vaccine or placebo injection. Data came from immunoSEQ multiplex PCR; TCRdb stores just in-frame clones and leaves some out. The sample yields more than 300,000 clones, approximately 86% seen once. The receptor comes from a person between 18 and 65 years old who received the Ad26.COV2.S COVID-19 vaccine or a placebo. This sample comprised peripheral blood, obtained in a trial of Ad26.COV2.S vaccine versus placebo.

CDR3 bases: TGCAGCGTTCGCCGGGGCCAGGGCTTAGATGAGCAGTTCTTC. This encodes CSVRRGQGLDEQFF. The rearrangement uses TRBV29-1 and TRBJ2-1; D may be TRBD1 or TRBD2 (5 bases each). Germline V lookup: CDR1 SQVTM, CDR2 ANQGSEA. There are 14 residues in the CDR3. The V end was cut by 5 bases, the J end by 8 bases, with 19 bases between.